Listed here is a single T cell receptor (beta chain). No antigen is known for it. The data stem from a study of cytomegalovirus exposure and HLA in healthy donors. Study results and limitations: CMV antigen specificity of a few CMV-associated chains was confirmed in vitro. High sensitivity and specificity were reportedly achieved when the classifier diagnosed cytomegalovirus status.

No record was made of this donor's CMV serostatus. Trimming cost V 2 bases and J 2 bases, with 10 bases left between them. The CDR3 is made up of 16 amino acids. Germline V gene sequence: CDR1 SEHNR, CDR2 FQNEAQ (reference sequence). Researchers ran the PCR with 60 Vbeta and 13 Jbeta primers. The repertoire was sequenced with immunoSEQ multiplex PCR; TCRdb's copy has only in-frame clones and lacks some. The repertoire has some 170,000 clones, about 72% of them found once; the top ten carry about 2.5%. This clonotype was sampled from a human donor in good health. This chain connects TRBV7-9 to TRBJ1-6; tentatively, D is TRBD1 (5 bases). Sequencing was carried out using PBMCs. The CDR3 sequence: CASSLTGLTYNSPLHF. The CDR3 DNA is TGTGCCAGCAGCTTAACGGGACTTACCTATAATTCACCCCTCCACTTT.